A selection of T cell receptor beta chains follows, all from one sample in a study of cytomegalovirus exposure and HLA in healthy donors. Sequencing used immunoSEQ multiplex PCR; TCRdb keeps in-frame clones, though not all of them. The repertoire holds 150,000 or so clones, with 60% to 80% as singletons. Sequenced sample: PBMCs. Receptors originate from a man aged 50 or older in good health and CMV-seropositive. The CDR3 runs from the conserved cysteine through the conserved F or W. Fields, in order: J gene, V gene, D gene, clone size, CDR3 protein, CDR3 DNA. A D gene is named only where the DNA matches it firmly. The size field is filled for only some rows; it gives once, few, many or a size class.

>TRBJ1-4|TRBV18|TRBD1|once
CASSGLSLAGGEKLFF
TGTGCCAGCTCGGGGCTGAGCCTCGCAGGGGGTGAAAAACTGTTTTTT
>TRBJ1-2|TRBV27|NA|NA
CASSLAGTGGYGYTF
TGTGCCAGCAGTTTAGCAGGAACGGGGGGCTATGGCTACACCTTC
>TRBJ2-1|TRBV7-2|NA|few
CASSSRGLPLAEQFF
TGTGCCAGCAGCTCTCGAGGCCTGCCCCTCGCTGAGCAGTTCTTC
>TRBJ1-1|TRBV28|TRBD1|NA
CASRPGQGFTEAFF
TGTGCCAGCAGGCCCGGACAGGGATTCACTGAAGCTTTCTTT
>TRBJ2-5|TRBV11-1|TRBD1|NA
CASSLYTGGGETQYF
TGTGCCAGCAGCTTATACACAGGGGGCGGAGAGACCCAGTACTTC
>TRBJ2-5|TRBV15|TRBD1|NA
CATSRDLGQGAAETQYF
TGTGCCACCAGCAGAGATCTCGGACAGGGGGCGGCGGAGACCCAGTACTTC
>TRBJ2-4|TRBV28|NA|NA
CASSFSGLTAKNIQYF
TGTGCCAGCAGTTTCTCGGGACTTACAGCCAAAAACATTCAGTACTTC
>TRBJ2-1|TRBV18|TRBD2|once
CASSLAGSSYNEQFF
TGTGCCAGCTCGCTAGCGGGGAGCTCCTACAATGAGCAGTTCTTC
>TRBJ1-1|TRBV5-1|NA|once
CASSLINRANTEAFF
TGCGCCAGCAGCTTGATTAACAGGGCGAACACTGAAGCTTTCTTT
>TRBJ2-2|TRBV5-4|TRBD2|NA
CASSFGGGMFAGELFF
TGTGCCAGCAGCTTCGGGGGGGGGATGTTCGCCGGGGAGCTGTTTTTT
>TRBJ2-7|TRBV4-2|TRBD1|few
CASSQDHRGVSSYEQYF
TGTGCCAGCAGCCAAGATCACAGGGGGGTTAGTTCCTACGAGCAGTACTTC
>TRBJ1-4|TRBV5-1|NA|NA
CASSQLGEVEKLFF
TGCGCCAGCAGCCAACTCGGGGAAGTGGAAAAACTGTTTTTT
>TRBJ1-4|TRBV5-4|NA|NA
CASSLRGREEKLFF
TGTGCCAGCAGCTTGAGGGGGAGGGAGGAAAAACTGTTTTTT
>TRBJ1-5|TRBV6-5|TRBD1|once
CASSPDRGNQPQHF
TGTGCCAGCAGTCCCGACAGGGGAAATCAGCCCCAGCATTTT
>TRBJ2-6|TRBV29-1|NA|NA
CSVLGLEVGASGANVLTF
TGCAGCGTTTTGGGGCTGGAGGTGGGGGCCTCTGGGGCCAACGTCCTGACTTTC
>TRBJ1-1|TRBV7-9|TRBD1|once
CASSLSTGTQAFF
TGTGCCAGCAGCCTTTCGACAGGGACTCAAGCTTTCTTT
>TRBJ1-3|TRBV6-6|NA|NA
CASNLDRPASGNTIYF
TGTGCCAGCAACTTAGACAGGCCCGCGTCGGGAAACACCATATATTTT
>TRBJ2-7|TRBV18|NA|once
CASSPRGGYEQYF
TGTGCCAGCTCACCACGGGGAGGCTACGAGCAGTACTTC
>TRBJ1-2|TRBV5-6|NA|NA
CASSLVSQGVTGYTF
TGTGCCAGCAGCTTGGTTTCCCAGGGTGTCACTGGCTACACCTTC
>TRBJ2-1|TRBV18|TRBD2|NA
CASSPSGGTPSYNEQFF
TGTGCCAGCTCACCTAGCGGGGGGACCCCCTCCTACAATGAGCAGTTCTTC
>TRBJ1-1|TRBV28|NA|NA
CASSLMGQTLNTEAFF
TGTGCCAGCAGTTTAATGGGGCAGACTTTGAACACTGAAGCTTTCTTT
>TRBJ2-2|TRBV5-1|TRBD2|NA
CASSRGTSGAAVTGELFF
TGCGCCAGCAGCAGAGGGACTAGCGGAGCCGCGGTCACCGGGGAGCTGTTTTTT
>TRBJ2-1|TRBV5-1|TRBD2|NA
CASRGAGGDFYNEQFF
TGCGCCAGCAGGGGGGCGGGGGGAGATTTTTACAATGAGCAGTTCTTC
>TRBJ1-1|TRBV5-1|TRBD1|NA
CASSLAGTGGFGAEAFF
TGCGCCAGCAGCTTGGCCGGGACAGGGGGTTTTGGCGCTGAAGCTTTCTTT
>TRBJ2-7|TRBV25-1|NA|NA
CASSGTVASYEQYF
TGTGCCAGCAGTGGGACAGTCGCCTCCTACGAGCAGTACTTC
>TRBJ1-6|TRBV19|NA|NA
CASSARGGFDSPLHF
TGTGCCAGTAGTGCGCGGGGAGGGTTTGATTCACCCCTCCACTTT
>TRBJ2-1|TRBV5-4|TRBD2|NA
CASSLWLAGGPSSYNEQFF
TGTGCCAGCAGCTTGTGGCTAGCGGGGGGGCCCTCCTCCTACAATGAGCAGTTCTTC
>TRBJ2-3|TRBV9|NA|NA
CASSVEGEDTDTQYF
TGTGCCAGCAGCGTAGAGGGAGAGGACACAGATACGCAGTATTTT
>TRBJ2-3|TRBV2|NA|NA
CASSAQGSTDTQYF
TGTGCCAGCAGTGCACAGGGAAGCACAGATACGCAGTATTTT
>TRBJ2-5|TRBV20-1|TRBD1|NA
CSLDREETQYF
TGCAGTCTAGACAGGGAGGAGACCCAGTACTTC
>TRBJ1-2|TRBV7-2|NA|NA
CASSRGASSGYTF
TGTGCCAGCAGCCGGGGGGCGTCGAGTGGCTACACCTTC
>TRBJ1-1|TRBV6-4|TRBD1|NA
CASSRDRNTEAFF
TGTGCCAGCAGCCGGGACAGAAACACTGAAGCTTTCTTT
>TRBJ2-3|TRBV7-9|TRBD1|NA
CASSLERDRGRDTQYF
TGTGCCAGCAGCTTAGAACGGGACAGGGGGCGGGATACGCAGTATTTT
>TRBJ1-5|TRBV2|NA|NA
CASGGGKGKMGQPQHF
TGTGCCAGCGGGGGGGGAAAGGGAAAGATGGGTCAGCCCCAGCATTTT
>TRBJ2-7|TRBV9|TRBD2|few
CASSVGGSSYEQYF
TGTGCCAGCAGCGTGGGGGGGAGCTCCTACGAGCAGTACTTC
>TRBJ1-4|TRBV15|NA|NA
CATSREWGVYNEKLFF
TGTGCCACCAGCAGAGAGTGGGGCGTTTACAATGAAAAACTGTTTTTT
>TRBJ1-2|TRBV27|NA|few
CASSLTGVGGVHYGYTF
TGTGCCAGCAGTCTCACGGGGGTTGGGGGAGTCCACTATGGCTACACCTTC
>TRBJ2-2|TRBV5-4|NA|NA
CASSLERTGELFF
TGTGCCAGCAGCTTAGAGAGAACCGGGGAGCTGTTTTTT
>TRBJ2-5|TRBV6-6|NA|NA
CASSYGQGRGETQYF
TGTGCCAGCAGTTACGGCCAGGGGCGAGGGGAGACCCAGTACTTC
>TRBJ2-2|TRBV5-4|NA|few
CASSSPSNTGELFF
TGTGCCAGCAGCTCCCCCTCGAACACCGGGGAGCTGTTTTTT
>TRBJ2-3|TRBV7-2|TRBD1|NA
CASSLVRTGRTDTQYF
TGTGCCAGCAGCTTAGTTCGGACAGGGCGTACAGATACGCAGTATTTT
>TRBJ1-2|TRBV5-5|TRBD1|NA
CASSPGQGNWYGYTF
TGTGCCAGCAGCCCCGGACAGGGGAATTGGTATGGCTACACCTTC
>TRBJ2-3|TRBV7-9|TRBD2|NA
CASPGVAGFTDTQYF
TGTGCCAGCCCGGGGGTAGCGGGGTTTACAGATACGCAGTATTTT
>TRBJ2-3|TRBV7-2|TRBD2|NA
CASSSLFWAGGHTDTQYF
TGTGCCAGCAGCTCCCTCTTCTGGGCGGGGGGCCACACAGATACGCAGTATTTT
>TRBJ1-5|TRBV27|NA|NA
CASGFYREGQPQHF
TGTGCCAGCGGGTTTTACAGGGAAGGGCAGCCCCAGCATTTT
>TRBJ1-5|TRBV5-6|TRBD1|NA
CASSWGTGGNQPQHF
TGTGCCAGCAGTTGGGGGACAGGGGGCAATCAGCCCCAGCATTTT
>TRBJ2-5|TRBV9|TRBD2|NA
CASSVAGGRGETQYF
TGTGCCAGCAGCGTAGCGGGGGGTAGGGGAGAGACCCAGTACTTC
>TRBJ1-2|TRBV13|TRBD1|once
CASSLFGTGERYGYTF
TGTGCCAGCAGCTTGTTCGGGACAGGGGAACGCTATGGCTACACCTTC
>TRBJ1-4|TRBV19|NA|few
CASSKRPSGHEKLFF
TGTGCCAGTAGTAAGCGGCCCTCTGGGCACGAAAAACTGTTTTTT
>TRBJ2-3|TRBV5-6|TRBD2|NA
CASSLKRTSFADTQYF
TGTGCCAGCAGCTTGAAGAGGACTAGTTTTGCAGATACGCAGTATTTT
>TRBJ1-1|TRBV6-1|NA|NA
CASSEVRWGGGTEAFF
TGTGCCAGCAGTGAAGTTAGGTGGGGCGGAGGGACTGAAGCTTTCTTT
>TRBJ2-2|TRBV4-3|TRBD1|NA
CASSQAGGPANTGELFF
TGCGCCAGCAGCCAGGCAGGGGGCCCCGCGAACACCGGGGAGCTGTTTTTT
>TRBJ1-2|TRBV7-8|NA|NA
CASSLGPGQKRDGYTF
TGTGCCAGCAGCTTAGGGCCGGGACAAAAAAGGGATGGCTACACCTTC
>TRBJ2-7|TRBV25-1|NA|NA
CASSESNASHEQYF
TGTGCCAGCAGTGAATCCAACGCAAGCCACGAGCAGTACTTC
>TRBJ2-3|TRBV5-6|NA|NA
CASSLAGTDTQYF
TGTGCCAGCAGCTTGGCAGGGACAGATACGCAGTATTTT
>TRBJ1-1|TRBV2|NA|NA
CASRRQGLGTEAFF
TGTGCCAGCAGACGCCAGGGATTGGGCACTGAAGCTTTCTTT